The 20 T cell receptor beta chains in this list originate from one sample, sequenced in a study of CD8+ T cells in alopecia areata. cDNA serving as the sequencing template came from extracted, reverse transcribed RNA. Assay used: immunoSEQ multiplex PCR; TCRdb lists only in-frame clones, some missing. This repertoire shows about 98,000 clones, roughly 42% found once; its top ten account for roughly 0.83%. Material: CD4+ T cells sorted from blood. The receptor set was obtained from a human donor with alopecia areata.

This sequence joins TRBV10-3 and TRBJ2-7; no clear D gene. This CDR3 spans 11 amino acids. Deletions cut 10 bases from V and 8 bases from J, with 15 bases between. CDR1 is ENHRY, CDR2 SYGVKD, per germline. CDR3 in amino acids: CATRFNAQQYF. CDR3 DNA: TGTGCCACCCGGTTTAATGCGCAGCAGTACTTC.

This clone was detected a few times. The chain links TRBV11-2 to TRBJ2-1; 11 bases are a match to TRBD2. Germline CDR1 reads SGHAT; CDR2 reads FQNNGV. V shed 4 bases, J shed 0 bases, and the junction held 8 bases outside the gene matches. This CDR3 has 18 amino acids. CDR3 loop: CASSSRLAGKSSYNEQFF. The DNA for the CDR3 is TGTGCCAGCAGCTCTCGACTAGCGGGGAAAAGCTCCTACAATGAGCAGTTCTTC.

The chain carries TRBV29-1 and TRBJ2-7; 12 bases agree with TRBD2. Germline CDR1 is SQVTM and CDR2 is ANQGSEA. J lost 5 bases, V lost 6 bases, and 11 bases had no gene match. This CDR3 is built from 15 residues. CDR3 region: CSVGFRLAGANEQYF. CDR3 bases: TGCAGCGTGGGATTTAGACTAGCGGGAGCCAACGAGCAGTACTTC.

The V call is TRBV2, the J call TRBJ2-7; D is unresolved. CDR3 length: 15 amino acids. V was clipped by 4 bases and J by 0 bases, with 13 bases between them. From germline, CDR1 is SNHLY and CDR2 FYNNEI. CDR3 in DNA: TGTGCCAGCAGTGTTTCCCCTACGGGCTCCTACGAGCAGTACTTC. Translation gives CASSVSPTGSYEQYF. Filled out from reference TRBV2 and TRBJ2-7, the complete variable domain reads EPEVTQTPSHQVTQMGQEVILRCVPISNHLYFYWYRQILGQKVEFLVSFYNNEISEKSEIFDDQFSVERPDGSNFTLKIRSTKLEDSAMYFCASSVSPTGSYEQYFGPGTRLTVT.

The chain is built from TRBV4-3 and TRBJ2-6; the match to TRBD1 covers 9 bases. The CDR3 consists of 19 residues. The ends lost 3 bases at V and 0 bases at J; junction bases unmatched: 9. Germline lookup yields CDR1 LGHNA and CDR2 YSLEER. For the CDR3, the DNA is TGCGCCAGCAGCCAGGAGCCGGGACAGGGATTCTCTGGGGCCAACGTCCTGACTTTC. It specifies CASSQEPGQGFSGANVLTF.

The chain combines TRBV11-3 with TRBJ2-1, with TRBD1 as a possible D gene (5 bases). Trimming cost V 5 bases and J 6 bases, with 14 bases left between them. This CDR3 contains 14 residues. Per germline, CDR1 SGHNT and CDR2 YENEEA. The CDR3 reads CASSLSGAGNEQFF. Here the CDR3 DNA reads TGTGCCAGCAGCCTCTCTGGGGCCGGCAATGAGCAGTTCTTC.

The count of this clone is one. The rearrangement links TRBV29-1 to TRBJ2-1; 7 bases are a match to TRBD2. V lost 3 bases to trimming and J lost 3 bases; unmatched junction nucleotides: 8. The CDR3 totals 15 residues. Germline CDR1 and CDR2: SQVTM and ANQGSEA. CDR3 bases: TGCAGCGTTGATGGTGACGGGAGGTACTACAATGAGCAGTTCTTC. As protein: CSVDGDGRYYNEQFF.

This clone has more than one count but fewer than ten. The chain combines TRBV27 with TRBJ2-3, with 7 positions matching TRBD1. The ends lost 5 bases at V and 4 bases at J; junction bases unmatched: 6. The CDR3 consists of 14 residues. Germline values: CDR1 MNHEY, CDR2 SMNVEV (reference sequence). Here the CDR3 reads CASSITTGPDTQYF. CDR3 DNA sequence: TGTGCCAGCAGTATCACGACAGGGCCAGATACGCAGTATTTT.

The chain carries TRBV4-1 and TRBJ2-1; D possibly corresponds to TRBD2 (5 bases). V was cut by 2 bases and J by 2 bases, with 10 bases left in between. From germline, CDR1 is MGHRA and CDR2 YSYEKL. This CDR3 is 15 amino acids long. Written as DNA, the CDR3 is TGCGCCAGCAGCCAATTAGGGAGACCCTACAATGAGCAGTTCTTC. Amino acid sequence: CASSQLGRPYNEQFF.

The gene calls are TRBV30 and TRBJ2-3; D possibly uses TRBD1 or TRBD2 (5 bases each). The length of the CDR3 is 14 residues. V lost 3 bases and J lost 2, with 12 bases in between. Germline loops: CDR1 GTSNPN, CDR2 SVGIG (reference sequence). The CDR3 loop reads CAWSRGLATDTQYF. CDR3 sequence (DNA): TGTGCCTGGAGCCGGGGCCTAGCCACAGATACGCAGTATTTT.

The chain combines TRBV30 with TRBJ2-1; 8 bases map to TRBD1. Trimming at V came to 4 bases and at J to 6 bases, leaving 2 bases not matched to a gene. Germline CDR1 is GTSNPN and CDR2 is SVGIG (reference sequence). The CDR3 sequence is 12 residues long. The CDR3 is CAWTTGGNEQFF. DNA of the CDR3: TGTGCCTGGACCACAGGGGGCAATGAGCAGTTCTTC.

The sample holds a few counts of this clone. The chain links TRBV29-1 to TRBJ2-1; D is uncertain. Germline V gene sequence: CDR1 SQVTM, CDR2 ANQGSEA. Trimming left V 6 bases short and J 4 bases short, with 7 bases between. The CDR3 totals 11 residues. The chain's CDR3 is CSVDKYNEQFF. Here the CDR3 DNA reads TGCAGCGTAGACAAGTACAATGAGCAGTTCTTC.

This chain's CDR3 is CSGLTSGYTDTQYF. Here the CDR3 DNA reads TGCAGCGGCCTCACTAGCGGCTACACAGATACGCAGTATTTT. The chain links TRBV29-1 to TRBJ2-3; 8 nucleotides match TRBD2. Germline lookup yields CDR1 SQVTM and CDR2 ANQGSEA. Losses at the gene ends were 7 bases for V and 2 bases for J; bases not matched to a gene: 8. This CDR3 is 14 amino acids long.

This chain links TRBV29-1 with TRBJ2-5, with D possibly TRBD2 on 6 matching bases. Per germline, CDR1 SQVTM and CDR2 ANQGSEA. V lost 7 bases to trimming and J lost 5 bases, with 20 bases between them. The CDR3 sequence is 14 residues long. As DNA, the CDR3 is TGCAGCGCTGGGGCGCTAGCGAGAGCTGAGACCCAGTACTTC. Residues: CSAGALARAETQYF.

This chain connects TRBV28 to TRBJ2-5; D is uncertain. This CDR3 region has 13 residues. Germline lookup yields CDR1 MDHEN and CDR2 SYDVKM. V lost 4 bases and J 7 bases, leaving 13 bases between the germline ends. CDR3 sequence: CASSSLDDRTQYF. The CDR3 region has the DNA TGTGCCAGCAGTTCCTTAGATGATCGGACCCAGTACTTC.

The J gene is TRBJ2-5, the V gene TRBV7-2; 9 bases agree with TRBD1. The length of the CDR3 is 15 residues. Germline loops: CDR1 SGHTA, CDR2 FQGNSA. Losses at the gene ends were 0 bases for V and 2 bases for J; bases not matched to a gene: 1. CDR3 residues: CASSLAQGAQETQYF. The CDR3 DNA sequence: TGTGCCAGCAGCTTAGCACAGGGGGCTCAAGAGACCCAGTACTTC.

V and J are TRBV11-2 and TRBJ2-4; 7 nucleotides line up with TRBD1. V lost 3 bases to trimming and J lost 3 bases; unmatched junction nucleotides: 2. Germline values: CDR1 SGHAT, CDR2 FQNNGV. This CDR3 spans 14 amino acids. The DNA for the CDR3 is TGTGCCAGCAGCTTCCACAGGGGCAAAAACATTCAGTACTTC. This gives the protein CASSFHRGKNIQYF. Based on the CDR3 plus reference TRBV11-2 and TRBJ2-4, the full variable domain is EAGVAQSPRYKIIEKRQSVAFWCNPISGHATLYWYQQILGQGPKLLIQFQNNGVVDDSQLPKDRFSAERLKGVDSTLKIQPAKLEDSAVYLCASSFHRGKNIQYFGAGTRLSVL.

The chain is built from TRBV7-3 and TRBJ1-2, with D uncertain. The V gene lost 11 bases and the J gene lost 8 bases, with 15 bases spanning the gap. The CDR3 covers 11 residues. Germline V CDR1 and CDR2: SGHTA, FQGTGA. This CDR3 reads CASIPTDGYTF. CDR3 nucleotide sequence: TGTGCCTCCATTCCGACGGACGGCTACACCTTC.

As concerns this clone: Other DNA sequences of this sample code for an identical CDR3. The rearrangement uses TRBV20-1 and TRBJ2-3; D call uncertain. Germline V CDR1 and CDR2: DFQATT, SNEGSKA (reference sequence). The CDR3 is made up of 10 amino acids. V lost 6 bases and J 0 bases, leaving 1 base between the germline ends. Here the CDR3 DNA reads TGCAGTGCCAGCACAGATACGCAGTATTTT. Translation: CSASTDTQYF.

This clone was detected a few times. The chain links TRBV30 to TRBJ1-3; no reliable D call. Between the trimmed V and J ends, which lost 2 bases and 2 bases, there was a span of 10 bases. The CDR3 totals 14 residues. The germline V gene encodes CDR1 GTSNPN and CDR2 SVGIG (reference sequence). CDR3 protein: CAWSSLPAGNTIYF. For the CDR3, the DNA is TGTGCCTGGAGTAGTCTCCCCGCTGGAAACACCATATATTTT.